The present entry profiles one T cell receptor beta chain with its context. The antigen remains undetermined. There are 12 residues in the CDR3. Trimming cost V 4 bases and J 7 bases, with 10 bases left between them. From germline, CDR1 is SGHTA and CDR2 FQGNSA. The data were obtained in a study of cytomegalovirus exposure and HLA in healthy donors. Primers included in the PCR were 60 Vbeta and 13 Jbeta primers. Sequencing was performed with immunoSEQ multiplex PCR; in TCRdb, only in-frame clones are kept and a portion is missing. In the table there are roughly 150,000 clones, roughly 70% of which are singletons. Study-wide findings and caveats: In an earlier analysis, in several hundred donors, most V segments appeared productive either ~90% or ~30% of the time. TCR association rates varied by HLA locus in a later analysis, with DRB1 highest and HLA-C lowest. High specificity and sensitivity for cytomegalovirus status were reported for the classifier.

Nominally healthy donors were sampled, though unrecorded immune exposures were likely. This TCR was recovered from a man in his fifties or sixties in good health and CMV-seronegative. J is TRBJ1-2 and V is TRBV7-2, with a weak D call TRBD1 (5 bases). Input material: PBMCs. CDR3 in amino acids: CASSSGGGGYTF. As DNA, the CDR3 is TGTGCCAGCAGCTCGGGGGGTGGTGGCTACACCTTC.